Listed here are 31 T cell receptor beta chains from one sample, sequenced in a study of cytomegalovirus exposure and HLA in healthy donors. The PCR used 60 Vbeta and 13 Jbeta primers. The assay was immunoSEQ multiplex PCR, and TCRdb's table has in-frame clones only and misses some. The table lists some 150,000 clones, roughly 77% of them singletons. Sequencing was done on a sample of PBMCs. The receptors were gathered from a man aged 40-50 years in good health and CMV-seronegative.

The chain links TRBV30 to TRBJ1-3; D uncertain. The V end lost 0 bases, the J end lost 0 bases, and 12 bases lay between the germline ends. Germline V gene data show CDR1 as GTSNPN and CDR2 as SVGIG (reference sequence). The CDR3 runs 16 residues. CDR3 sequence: CAWSVSPFYSGNTIYF. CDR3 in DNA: TGTGCCTGGAGTGTATCCCCCTTCTACTCTGGAAACACCATATATTTT.

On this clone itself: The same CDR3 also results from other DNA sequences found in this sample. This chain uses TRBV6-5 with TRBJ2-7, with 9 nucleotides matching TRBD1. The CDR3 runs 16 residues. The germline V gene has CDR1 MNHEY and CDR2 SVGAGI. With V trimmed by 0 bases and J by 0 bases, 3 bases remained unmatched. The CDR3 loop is CASSYSGTGSSYEQYF. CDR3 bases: TGTGCCAGCAGTTACTCGGGGACAGGGAGCTCCTACGAGCAGTACTTC.

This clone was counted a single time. CDR3 DNA sequence: TGTGCCAGTAGTATTCGGGGGAGTACTACGGAGCAGTACTTC. Its translation: CASSIRGSTTEQYF. V usage is TRBV19 and J usage is TRBJ2-7; tentatively, D is TRBD2 (6 bases). The CDR3 extends over 14 amino acids. Germline-derived CDR1 and CDR2 are LNHDA and SQIVND (reference sequence). Trimming stripped 3 bases from V and 7 bases from J, with 16 bases between.

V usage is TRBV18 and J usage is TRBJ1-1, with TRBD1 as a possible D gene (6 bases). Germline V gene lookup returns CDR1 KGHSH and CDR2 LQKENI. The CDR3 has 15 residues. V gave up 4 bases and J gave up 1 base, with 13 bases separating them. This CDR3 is CASSLGQTKNTEAFF. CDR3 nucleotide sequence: TGTGCCAGCTCACTAGGACAGACTAAGAACACTGAAGCTTTCTTT.

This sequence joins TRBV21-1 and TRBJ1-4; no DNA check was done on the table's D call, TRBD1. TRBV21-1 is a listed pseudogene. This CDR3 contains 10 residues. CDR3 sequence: CASSKGPRGF. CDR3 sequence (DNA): TGTGCCAGCAGCAAAGGCCCCAGGGGGTTT.

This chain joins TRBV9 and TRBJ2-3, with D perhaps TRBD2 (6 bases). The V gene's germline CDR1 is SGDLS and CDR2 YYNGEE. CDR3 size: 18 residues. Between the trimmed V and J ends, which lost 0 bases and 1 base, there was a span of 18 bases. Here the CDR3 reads CASSVALAVEIRTDTQYF. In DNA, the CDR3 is TGTGCCAGCAGCGTAGCACTAGCCGTCGAAATACGCACAGATACGCAGTATTTT.

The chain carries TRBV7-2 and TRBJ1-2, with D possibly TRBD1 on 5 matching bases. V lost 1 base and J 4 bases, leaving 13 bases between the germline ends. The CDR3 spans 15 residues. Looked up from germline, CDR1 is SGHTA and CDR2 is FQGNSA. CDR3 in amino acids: CASSLERGEVYGYTF. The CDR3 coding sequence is TGTGCCAGCAGCTTAGAACGGGGGGAGGTCTATGGCTACACCTTC.

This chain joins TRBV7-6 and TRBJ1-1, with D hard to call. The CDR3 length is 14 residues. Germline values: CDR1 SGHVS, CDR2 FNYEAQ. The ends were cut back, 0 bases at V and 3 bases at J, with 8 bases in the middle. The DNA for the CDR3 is TGTGCCAGCAGCTTAGCGAGTGTAGACACTGAAGCTTTCTTT. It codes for CASSLASVDTEAFF.

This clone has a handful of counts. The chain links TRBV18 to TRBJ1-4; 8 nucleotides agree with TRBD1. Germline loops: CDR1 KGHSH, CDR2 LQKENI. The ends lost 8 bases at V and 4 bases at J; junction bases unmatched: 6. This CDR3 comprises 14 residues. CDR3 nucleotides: TGTGCCAGCCGGTCGACAGGGGATAATGAAAAACTGTTTTTT. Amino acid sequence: CASRSTGDNEKLFF.

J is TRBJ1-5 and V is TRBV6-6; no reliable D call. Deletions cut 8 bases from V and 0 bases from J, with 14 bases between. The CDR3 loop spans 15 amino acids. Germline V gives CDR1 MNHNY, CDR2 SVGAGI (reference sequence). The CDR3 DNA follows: TGTGCCAGCGTCTTGGACTCTTATAGCAATCAGCCCCAGCATTTT. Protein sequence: CASVLDSYSNQPQHF.

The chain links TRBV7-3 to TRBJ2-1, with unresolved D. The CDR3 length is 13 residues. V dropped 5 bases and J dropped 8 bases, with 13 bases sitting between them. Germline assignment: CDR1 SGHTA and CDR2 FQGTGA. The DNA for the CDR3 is TGTGCCAGCAGCCCTAGAAGGTTCGATGAGCAGTTCTTC. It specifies CASSPRRFDEQFF.

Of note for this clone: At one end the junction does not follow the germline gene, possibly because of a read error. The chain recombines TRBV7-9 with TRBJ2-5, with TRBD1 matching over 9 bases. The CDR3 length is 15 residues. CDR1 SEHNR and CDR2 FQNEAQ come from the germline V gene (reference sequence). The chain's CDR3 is CSSSDFLTGGETQYF. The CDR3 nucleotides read TGTTCCAGCAGCGACTTTTTGACAGGGGGAGAGACCCAGTACTTC.

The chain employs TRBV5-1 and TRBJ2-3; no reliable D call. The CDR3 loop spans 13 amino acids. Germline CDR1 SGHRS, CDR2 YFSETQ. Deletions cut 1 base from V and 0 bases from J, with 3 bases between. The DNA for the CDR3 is TGCGCCAGCAGCTTGCGGAGCACAGATACGCAGTATTTT. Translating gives CASSLRSTDTQYF.

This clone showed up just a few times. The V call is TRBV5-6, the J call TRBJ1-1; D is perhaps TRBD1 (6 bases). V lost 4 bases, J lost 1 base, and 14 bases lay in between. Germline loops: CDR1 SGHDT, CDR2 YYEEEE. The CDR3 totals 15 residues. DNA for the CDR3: TGTGCCAGCAGCCGAAGGACAGAGAGGAACACTGAAGCTTTCTTT. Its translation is CASSRRTERNTEAFF.

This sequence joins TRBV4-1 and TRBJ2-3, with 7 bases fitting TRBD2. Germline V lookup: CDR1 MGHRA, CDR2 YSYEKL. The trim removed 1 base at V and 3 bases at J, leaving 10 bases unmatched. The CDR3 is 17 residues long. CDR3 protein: CASSQGPRRGNTDTQYF. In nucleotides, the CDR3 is TGCGCCAGCAGCCAAGGCCCGAGGCGGGGGAATACAGATACGCAGTATTTT.

CDR3 residues: CASSFSSGGANTGELFF. The CDR3 nucleotides read TGTGCCAGCAGCTTCTCTAGCGGGGGGGCTAACACCGGGGAGCTGTTTTTT. The rearrangement uses TRBV7-3 and TRBJ2-2; the match to TRBD2 covers 12 bases. CDR3 size: 17 residues. Trimming cost V 3 bases and J 2 bases; bases outside gene matches: 4. Germline CDR1 is SGHTA and CDR2 is FQGTGA.

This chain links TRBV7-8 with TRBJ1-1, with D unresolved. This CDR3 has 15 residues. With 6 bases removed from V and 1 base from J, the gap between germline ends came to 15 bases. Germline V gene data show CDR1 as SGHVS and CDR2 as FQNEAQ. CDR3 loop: CASSHTKYGNTEAFF. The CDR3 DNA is TGTGCCAGCAGTCACACAAAATATGGGAACACTGAAGCTTTCTTT.

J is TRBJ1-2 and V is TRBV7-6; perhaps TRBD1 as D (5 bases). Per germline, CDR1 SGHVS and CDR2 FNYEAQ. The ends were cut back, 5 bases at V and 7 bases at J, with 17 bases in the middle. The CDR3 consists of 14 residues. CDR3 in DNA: TGTGCCAGCAGCCCAGGTCCCAGGGCGACTGGCTACACCTTC. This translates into CASSPGPRATGYTF.

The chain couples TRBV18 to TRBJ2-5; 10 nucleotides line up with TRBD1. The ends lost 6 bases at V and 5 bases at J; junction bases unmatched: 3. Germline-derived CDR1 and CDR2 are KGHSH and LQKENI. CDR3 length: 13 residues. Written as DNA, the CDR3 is TGTGCCAGCTCCTCGGACAGGGGGGAGACCCAGTACTTC. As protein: CASSSDRGETQYF.

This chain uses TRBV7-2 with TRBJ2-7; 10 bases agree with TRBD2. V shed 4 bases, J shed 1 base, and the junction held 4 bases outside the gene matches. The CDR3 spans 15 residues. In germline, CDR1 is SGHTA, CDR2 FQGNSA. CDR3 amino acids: CASSSERGGSYEQYF. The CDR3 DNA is TGTGCCAGCAGCTCTGAGCGGGGGGGATCCTACGAGCAGTACTTC.

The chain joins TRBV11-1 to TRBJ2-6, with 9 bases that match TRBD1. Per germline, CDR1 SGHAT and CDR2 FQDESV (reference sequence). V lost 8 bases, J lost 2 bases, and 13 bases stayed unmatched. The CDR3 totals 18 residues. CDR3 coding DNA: TGTGCCAGCGGCCCCCTTACCACAGGGGGCCCTGGGGCCAACGTCCTGACTTTC. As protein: CASGPLTTGGPGANVLTF.

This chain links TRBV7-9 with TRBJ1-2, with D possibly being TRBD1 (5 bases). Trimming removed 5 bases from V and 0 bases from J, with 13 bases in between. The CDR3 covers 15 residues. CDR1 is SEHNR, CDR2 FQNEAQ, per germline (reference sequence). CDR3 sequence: CASSHTGRPNYGYTF. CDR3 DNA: TGTGCCAGCAGCCACACAGGACGGCCTAACTATGGCTACACCTTC.

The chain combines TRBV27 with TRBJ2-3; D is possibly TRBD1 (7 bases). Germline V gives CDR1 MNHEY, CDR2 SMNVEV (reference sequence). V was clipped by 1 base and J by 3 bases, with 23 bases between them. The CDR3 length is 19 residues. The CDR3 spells CASSLLGGVTGVLTDTQYF. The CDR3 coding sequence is TGTGCCAGCAGTTTATTGGGGGGCGTAACAGGGGTATTAACAGATACGCAGTATTTT.

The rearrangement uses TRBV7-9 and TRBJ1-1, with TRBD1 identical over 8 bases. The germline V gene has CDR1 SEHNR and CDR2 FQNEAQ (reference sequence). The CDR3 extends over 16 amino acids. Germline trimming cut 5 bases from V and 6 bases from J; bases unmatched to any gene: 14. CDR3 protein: CASSHRQGLVLSEAFF. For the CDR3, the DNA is TGTGCCAGCAGCCACCGACAGGGGTTGGTTTTGTCTGAAGCTTTCTTT.

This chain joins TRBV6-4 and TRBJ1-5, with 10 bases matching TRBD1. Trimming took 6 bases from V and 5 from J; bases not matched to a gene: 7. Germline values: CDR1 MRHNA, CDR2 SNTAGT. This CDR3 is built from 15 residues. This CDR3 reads CASRDRGPRYQPQHF. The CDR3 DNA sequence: TGTGCCAGCAGAGACAGGGGGCCACGCTATCAGCCCCAGCATTTT.

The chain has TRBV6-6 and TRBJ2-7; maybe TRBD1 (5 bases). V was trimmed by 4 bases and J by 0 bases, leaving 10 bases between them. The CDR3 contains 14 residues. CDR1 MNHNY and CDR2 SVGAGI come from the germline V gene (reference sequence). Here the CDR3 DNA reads TGTGCCAGCAGTTCGTCCAGGGACTCCTACGAGCAGTACTTC. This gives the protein CASSSSRDSYEQYF.

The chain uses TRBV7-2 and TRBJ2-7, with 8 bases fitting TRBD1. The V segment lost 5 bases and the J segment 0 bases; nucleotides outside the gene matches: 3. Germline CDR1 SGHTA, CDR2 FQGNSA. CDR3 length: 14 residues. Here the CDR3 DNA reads TGTGCCAGCAGCCGGACAGGGAACTCCTACGAGCAGTACTTC. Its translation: CASSRTGNSYEQYF.

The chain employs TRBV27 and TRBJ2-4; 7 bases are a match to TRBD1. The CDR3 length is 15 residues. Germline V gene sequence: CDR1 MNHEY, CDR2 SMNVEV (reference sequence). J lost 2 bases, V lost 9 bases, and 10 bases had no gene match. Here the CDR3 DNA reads TGTGCCAGGGATAGGGGGCGCCGATCCAAAAACATTCAGTACTTC. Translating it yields CARDRGRRSKNIQYF.

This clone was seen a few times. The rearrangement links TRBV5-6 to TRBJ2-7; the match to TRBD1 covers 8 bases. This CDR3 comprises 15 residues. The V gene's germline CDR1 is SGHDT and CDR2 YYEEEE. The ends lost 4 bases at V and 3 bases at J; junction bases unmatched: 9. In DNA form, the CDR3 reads TGTGCCAGCAGCCCTTTGGGGGGACAGGACTACGAGCAGTACTTC. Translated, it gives CASSPLGGQDYEQYF.

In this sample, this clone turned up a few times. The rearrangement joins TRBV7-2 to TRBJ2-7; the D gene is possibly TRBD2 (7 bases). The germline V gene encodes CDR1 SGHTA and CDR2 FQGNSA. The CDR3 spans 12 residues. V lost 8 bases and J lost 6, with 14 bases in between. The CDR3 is CASAGRGAEQYF. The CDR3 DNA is TGTGCCAGCGCCGGCCGGGGGGCCGAGCAGTACTTC.

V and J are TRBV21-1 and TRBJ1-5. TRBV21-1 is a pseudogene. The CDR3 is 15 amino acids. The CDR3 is CASSKAGKRTLIQHF. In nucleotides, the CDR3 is TGTGCCAGCAGCAAAGCCGGGAAGAGAACTCTTATCCAGCATTTT.